This T cell receptor beta chain derives from a study of blood T cell repertoires in COVID-19. For the study at large: From the United States, Italy and Spain came samples of acute and convalescent COVID-19. Sources were T cells, B-cell-depleted T cells, or PBMCs; the material itself was cDNA or gDNA.

V was trimmed by 8 bases and J by 3 bases, leaving 8 bases between them. This CDR3 region has 12 residues. Per the original data handling: It was from reference gene primer amplification that nucleated cell counts were estimated. TCRdb keeps only in-frame clones here, not all; method: immunoSEQ multiplex PCR. V, J and clone size were drawn from that table, and D and trimming were deduced from the DNA. This sample carries about 210,000 clones, roughly four fifths of them seen once, and the ten largest clones take roughly 8%. This TCR came from a woman aged 50 to 60 with active or convalescent COVID-19. Sequencing was performed on peripheral blood. The chain links TRBV12-3 or TRBV12-4 to TRBJ1-5, with D possibly TRBD1 on 5 matching bases. CDR3 sequence reads: CASGALNQPQHF. CDR3 sequence (DNA): TGTGCCAGCGGGGCCCTCAATCAGCCCCAGCATTTT.